These 27 T cell receptor beta chains were all obtained from the same sample, sequenced in a study of OX40 agonist ivuxolimab in advanced cancers. TCRdb keeps only in-frame clones here, not all; method: immunoSEQ multiplex PCR. This sample has 65,000 to 100,000 clones; approximately 94% occur once, and the top ten carry 8% to 10%. The material was CD4+ or CD8+ T cells sorted from blood, obtained in a trial of the OX40 agonist ivuxolimab. The receptor source for this set is an adult with an advanced solid tumor such as melanoma, head and neck, liver or kidney cancer.

The rearrangement joins TRBV6-5 to TRBJ2-1, with D tentatively TRBD2 (5 bases). Germline V gene sequence: CDR1 MNHEY, CDR2 SVGAGI. The CDR3 sequence is 11 residues long. Deletions cut 2 bases from V and 10 bases from J, with 6 bases between. CDR3 protein: CASSYTGEQFF. CDR3 nucleotide sequence: TGTGCCAGCAGTTACACGGGGGAGCAGTTCTTC.

The chain combines TRBV15 with TRBJ2-3; 11 positions match TRBD2. The CDR3 loop spans 18 amino acids. Trimming took 1 base from V and 0 from J; bases not matched to a gene: 6. The germline V gene encodes CDR1 LNHNV and CDR2 YYDKDF (reference sequence). This chain's CDR3 is CATSRVPGLAVSTDTQYF. In DNA form, the CDR3 reads TGTGCCACCAGCAGAGTTCCGGGACTAGCGGTTAGCACAGATACGCAGTATTTT.

A few counts support this clone. This chain connects TRBV27 to TRBJ1-1; D possibly corresponds to TRBD1 (5 bases). V lost 6 bases to trimming and J lost 7 bases, with 15 bases between them. The CDR3 sequence is 13 residues long. From germline, CDR1 is MNHEY and CDR2 SMNVEV (reference sequence). The CDR3 loop is CASSPPMGLEAFF. DNA for the CDR3: TGTGCCAGCAGCCCACCGATGGGGCTTGAAGCTTTCTTT.

This chain links TRBV11-2 with TRBJ1-6; 9 bases line up with TRBD1. This CDR3 comprises 16 residues. Germline CDR1 SGHAT, CDR2 FQNNGV. V gave up 3 bases and J gave up 7 bases; unmatched junction bases: 7. The CDR3 DNA reads as TGTGCCAGCAGCTTTCTCCCCGGGACAGGGAATTCACCCCTCCACTTT. It translates to CASSFLPGTGNSPLHF.

This chain uses TRBV9 with TRBJ2-7, with TRBD1 identical over 11 bases. CDR1 is SGDLS and CDR2 is YYNGEE in the germline V gene. The CDR3 has 15 amino acids. Trimming removed 2 bases from V and 0 bases from J; junction bases left unmatched: 1. CDR3 amino acids: CASSVGTGGSYEQYF. The CDR3 DNA reads as TGTGCCAGCAGCGTGGGGACAGGGGGCTCCTACGAGCAGTACTTC.

This clone has just a few counts. The chain carries TRBV2 and TRBJ2-1, with D possibly matching TRBD1 (5 bases). CDR3 length: 8 residues. Germline V gives CDR1 SNHLY, CDR2 FYNNEI. Trimming took off 7 bases at V and 14 bases at J, with 6 bases between the two ends. The CDR3 nucleotides read TGTGCCAGCAAGGACAAGTTCTTC. The encoded protein is CASKDKFF.

A single count supports this clone. The chain uses TRBV5-6 and TRBJ2-5; D gene uncertain. The CDR3 has 15 residues. Trimming left V 0 bases short and J 5 bases short, with 14 bases between. The V gene's germline CDR1 is SGHDT and CDR2 YYEEEE. CDR3 region: CASSLEVTDLETQYF. CDR3 nucleotides: TGTGCCAGCAGCTTGGAGGTTACCGATTTGGAGACCCAGTACTTC.

J is TRBJ1-2 and V is TRBV6-1, with D perhaps matching TRBD1 (5 bases). The V gene's germline CDR1 is MNHNS and CDR2 SASEGT. The CDR3 is 14 amino acids. Trimming stripped 2 bases from V and 6 bases from J, with 13 bases between. CDR3: CASSELGRDDGYTF. The CDR3 nucleotides read TGTGCCAGCAGTGAATTGGGCAGGGACGATGGCTACACCTTC.

The V gene is TRBV25-1, the J gene TRBJ2-5; 8 positions match TRBD1. The ends lost 2 bases at V and 4 bases at J; junction bases unmatched: 9. The germline CDR1 and CDR2 sequences are MGHDK and SYGVNS. This CDR3 has 16 residues. The CDR3 loop reads CASSETRQGRGETQYF. The CDR3 DNA is TGTGCCAGCAGTGAAACCAGACAGGGGCGAGGAGAGACCCAGTACTTC.

The chain is built from TRBV10-1 and TRBJ2-1; 7 bases are shared with TRBD1. V lost 5 bases and J lost 6; bases outside the gene matches: 4. Germline V lookup: CDR1 WNHNN, CDR2 SYGVQD (reference sequence). This CDR3 is 13 amino acids long. The CDR3 loop is CASSSPGGNEQFF. CDR3 coding DNA: TGCGCCAGCAGTTCCCCAGGGGGCAATGAGCAGTTCTTC.

V and J are TRBV19 and TRBJ2-1; D is possibly TRBD2 (6 bases). The CDR3 spans 11 residues. Per the germline V gene, CDR1 is LNHDA and CDR2 is SQIVND (reference sequence). V shed 4 bases and J shed 8 bases, with 6 bases lying between them. This CDR3 is CASSTGDEQFF. The CDR3 DNA is TGTGCCAGTAGTACGGGGGATGAGCAGTTCTTC. The whole variable domain, remainder taken from reference TRBV19 and TRBJ2-1, is DGGITQSPKYLFRKEGQNVTLSCEQNLNHDAMYWYRQDPGQGLRLIYYSQIVNDFQKGDIAEGYSVSREKKESFPLTVTSAQKNPTAFYLCASSTGDEQFFGPGTRLTVL.

The chain's CDR3 is CASSFGTSGGPFRDTQYF. As DNA, the CDR3 is TGCGCCAGCAGCTTCGGGACTAGCGGGGGGCCTTTCCGAGATACGCAGTATTTT. The chain has TRBV5-1 and TRBJ2-3; 15 bases map to TRBD2. Trimming at V came to 2 bases and at J to 5 bases, leaving 9 bases not matched to a gene. This CDR3 region has 18 residues. The germline CDR1 and CDR2 sequences are SGHRS and YFSETQ. The full variable domain, in which reference TRBV5-1 and TRBJ2-3 provide the parts outside the CDR3, is KAGVTQTPRYLIKTRGQQVTLSCSPISGHRSVSWYQQTPGQGLQFLFEYFSETQRNKGNFPGRFSGRQFSNSRSEMNVSTLELGDSALYLCASSFGTSGGPFRDTQYFGPGTRLTVL.

The rearrangement joins TRBV28 to TRBJ2-2; 7 bases match TRBD1. This CDR3 region has 15 residues. Germline trimming cut 3 bases from V and 7 bases from J; bases unmatched to any gene: 8. The germline V gene has CDR1 MDHEN and CDR2 SYDVKM. The CDR3 bases are TGTGCCAGCAGTTTGCAAGGGGGCAGGGGCGGGGAGCTGTTTTTT. It encodes CASSLQGGRGGELFF.

This rearrangement joins TRBV4-3 to TRBJ1-2; D is undetermined. This CDR3 region has 14 residues. V lost 1 base and J lost 2, with 8 bases in between. CDR1 LGHNA and CDR2 YSLEER come from the germline V gene. This CDR3 reads CASSQGRANYGYTF. The CDR3 bases are TGCGCCAGCAGCCAAGGCCGGGCAAACTATGGCTACACCTTC.

For this clone: This sample also contains other DNA sequences that code for the same CDR3. The genes are TRBV7-9 and TRBJ2-7; D is unresolved. The ends were cut back, 5 bases at V and 1 base at J, with 3 bases in the middle. This CDR3 is 11 amino acids long. Germline V lookup: CDR1 SEHNR, CDR2 FQNEAQ (reference sequence). CDR3 in DNA: TGTGCCAGCAGCGCGTCCTACGAGCAGTACTTC. Amino acid sequence: CASSASYEQYF.

The chain employs TRBV28 and TRBJ2-7; no reliable D call. Trimming took off 7 bases at V and 2 bases at J, with 12 bases between the two ends. This CDR3 spans 13 amino acids. The germline CDR1 and CDR2 sequences are MDHEN and SYDVKM. The CDR3 sequence is CASTSTLTYEQYF. The CDR3 DNA reads TGTGCCAGCACTAGTACTCTCACCTACGAGCAGTACTTC.

The rearrangement links TRBV2 to TRBJ2-7; TRBD2 aligns across 11 bases. Germline trimming cut 2 bases from V and 0 bases from J; bases unmatched to any gene: 6. Looked up from germline, CDR1 is SNHLY and CDR2 is FYNNEI. The CDR3 loop spans 17 amino acids. CDR3 sequence reads: CASSETSGRGSSYEQYF. The CDR3 nucleotides are TGTGCCAGCAGTGAAACTAGCGGGAGAGGCAGCTCCTACGAGCAGTACTTC.

This clone appeared a single time. The gene calls are TRBV27 and TRBJ2-2; maybe TRBD2 (5 bases). V shed 8 bases and J shed 7 bases, with 20 bases lying between them. The CDR3 contains 15 residues. Germline V gives CDR1 MNHEY, CDR2 SMNVEV (reference sequence). CDR3 bases: TGTGCCAGCTGTCCCGGCGGAGGCACCGGCGGGGAGCTGTTTTTT. Its protein product is CASCPGGGTGGELFF.

This clone was recorded once. The rearrangement joins TRBV27 to TRBJ2-1; D might be TRBD2 (5 bases). V lost 7 bases, J lost 0 bases, and 13 bases lay in between. Per germline, CDR1 MNHEY and CDR2 SMNVEV (reference sequence). This CDR3 is built from 15 residues. Here the CDR3 reads CASTTTSPSYNEQFF. CDR3 nucleotide sequence: TGTGCCAGCACCACTACTAGTCCCTCCTACAATGAGCAGTTCTTC.

This rearrangement joins TRBV28 to TRBJ2-7; no definite D call. This CDR3 is built from 11 residues. The V gene's germline CDR1 is MDHEN and CDR2 SYDVKM. V was trimmed by 4 bases and J by 7 bases, leaving 8 bases between them. The CDR3 sequence: CASSSLPEQYF. DNA of the CDR3: TGTGCCAGCAGTTCGTTGCCGGAGCAGTACTTC.

This clone was observed a handful of times. The rearrangement uses TRBV11-2 and TRBJ1-6, with D hard to call. The germline V gene encodes CDR1 SGHAT and CDR2 FQNNGV. V was clipped by 1 base and J by 6 bases, with 10 bases between them. The CDR3 covers 15 residues. The CDR3, as DNA: TGTGCCAGCAGCTTAGCGGGTCGGACTAATTCACCCCTCCACTTT. Encoded protein: CASSLAGRTNSPLHF.

This chain joins TRBV5-4 and TRBJ2-1; D might be TRBD2 (5 bases). The CDR3 extends over 12 amino acids. Trimming stripped 4 bases from V and 10 bases from J, with 12 bases between. Germline V gives CDR1 SGHNT, CDR2 YYREEE (reference sequence). As DNA, the CDR3 is TGTGCCAGCAGCCCCGGGAACGGCGAGCAGTTCTTC. This encodes CASSPGNGEQFF.

This clone was seen just once. The J gene is TRBJ1-4, the V gene TRBV7-9; D is possibly TRBD1 (5 bases). Trimming took off 1 base at V and 7 bases at J, with 25 bases between the two ends. Germline values: CDR1 SEHNR, CDR2 FQNEAQ (reference sequence). The length of the CDR3 is 19 residues. The CDR3: CASSLGPPGEGRNTEKLFF. The CDR3 coding sequence is TGTGCCAGCAGCTTAGGACCCCCTGGGGAGGGGCGGAATACTGAAAAACTGTTTTTT. The full variable domain, with the rest looked up from reference TRBV7-9 and TRBJ1-4, is DTGVSQNPRHKITKRGQNVTFRCDPISEHNRLYWYRQTLGQGPEFLTYFQNEAQLEKSRLLSDRFSAERPKGSFSTLEIQRTEQGDSAMYLCASSLGPPGEGRNTEKLFFGSGTQLSVL.

J is TRBJ1-5 and V is TRBV4-1, with a possible D match to TRBD1 (5 bases). In germline, CDR1 is MGHRA, CDR2 YSYEKL. V was pared by 4 bases and J by 7 bases, with 8 bases between. This CDR3 spans 12 amino acids. Here the CDR3 DNA reads TGCGCCAGCAGCCTTGGGGGGCAGCCCCAGCATTTT. This sequence encodes CASSLGGQPQHF.

The CDR3 region is CASSEGAAPSNEQFF. In DNA form, the CDR3 reads TGTGCCAGCAGTGAAGGTGCGGCCCCAAGCAATGAGCAGTTCTTC. The J gene is TRBJ2-1, the V gene TRBV25-1; D remains unclear. This CDR3 contains 15 residues. With 2 bases removed from V and 6 bases from J, the gap between germline ends came to 14 bases. CDR1 is MGHDK, CDR2 SYGVNS, per germline.

J is TRBJ1-2 and V is TRBV2; a possible D gene is TRBD1 (5 bases). V was shortened by 4 bases and J by 4 bases, with 13 bases between the two germline ends. Germline CDR1 and CDR2: SNHLY and FYNNEI. The CDR3 has 14 residues. In DNA form, the CDR3 reads TGTGCCAGCAGTGGGCGACAGCGGGGCTATGGCTACACCTTC. Residues: CASSGRQRGYGYTF.

The chain has TRBV28 and TRBJ2-1, with D possibly being TRBD1 (5 bases). This CDR3 region has 12 residues. The germline V gene encodes CDR1 MDHEN and CDR2 SYDVKM. Trimming stripped 8 bases from V and 6 bases from J, with 11 bases between. CDR3 nucleotide sequence: TGTGCCAGCGACAGCTTTAGCAATGAGCAGTTCTTC. Amino acid sequence: CASDSFSNEQFF.